The 30 T cell receptor beta chains below come from one sample, sequenced in a study of vaccination effects on CD4 cells after COVID-19. ViraFEST assay sequencing came after antigen-specific CD4+ T cells were expanded with viral peptide pools. Between days 9 and 11 of culture, CD4+ T cells were separated out. PCR-confirmed SARS-CoV-2 infection occurred in the person between March and December 2020. As their vaccination, participants received two doses of either BNT162b2 or mRNA-1273. These TCRs' antigens remain unknown. Repertoires were generated with immunoSEQ multiplex PCR, while TCRdb's copy carries only in-frame clones and drops some. Of some 14,000 clones in the sample, 73% were seen once. The sample in question was CD4+ T cells from PBMCs cultured with HCoV-NL63 spike peptides, obtained after COVID-19 vaccination. These receptors originate from a human donor who had a prior SARS-CoV-2 infection.

The chain has TRBV5-6 and TRBJ2-3; TRBD2 is a possible D gene (6 bases). Germline V gene lookup returns CDR1 SGHDT and CDR2 YYEEEE. This CDR3 is 16 amino acids long. V gave up 4 bases and J gave up 0 bases, with 15 bases separating them. CDR3: CASSPWVAASTDTQYF. CDR3 coding DNA: TGTGCCAGCAGCCCTTGGGTAGCGGCAAGCACAGATACGCAGTATTTT.

The gene calls are TRBV5-1 and TRBJ2-3, with D possibly being TRBD1 (7 bases). This CDR3 is 15 amino acids long. The V gene lost 4 bases and the J gene lost 5 bases, with 17 bases spanning the gap. Germline values: CDR1 SGHRS, CDR2 YFSETQ. The CDR3 loop reads CASSPRGVQVDTQYF. DNA for the CDR3: TGCGCCAGCAGCCCCAGGGGGGTCCAGGTAGATACGCAGTATTTT.

The CDR3 sequence: CASSARQGTYNSPLHF. The CDR3 nucleotides are TGTGCCAGCAGCGCCCGACAGGGCACCTATAATTCACCCCTCCACTTT. The V gene is TRBV9, the J gene TRBJ1-6, with TRBD1 matching 7 bases. Germline CDR1 SGDLS, CDR2 YYNGEE. This CDR3 contains 16 residues. Germline trimming cut 3 bases from V and 2 bases from J; bases unmatched to any gene: 5.

The chain employs TRBV13 and TRBJ1-1, with TRBD1 as a possible D gene (5 bases). CDR3 size: 13 residues. Trimming left V 7 bases short and J 1 base short, with 10 bases between. CDR1 and CDR2 from the germline V gene are PRHDT and FYEKMQ (reference sequence). This CDR3 reads CASTAGPNTEAFF. In DNA, the CDR3 is TGTGCCAGCACCGCAGGGCCGAACACTGAAGCTTTCTTT.

This chain joins TRBV27 and TRBJ1-2, with D unresolved. Looked up from germline, CDR1 is MNHEY and CDR2 is SMNVEV (reference sequence). The V end was cut by 7 bases, the J end by 7 bases, with 7 bases between. The CDR3 has 10 residues. Here the CDR3 reads CASIRRGYTF. Here the CDR3 DNA reads TGTGCCAGCATACGGCGTGGCTACACCTTC.

The chain couples TRBV6-1 to TRBJ1-2; weak D call: TRBD1 (5 bases). The CDR3 runs 15 residues. Per germline, CDR1 MNHNS and CDR2 SASEGT. V gave up 2 bases and J gave up 5 bases, with 15 bases separating them. The CDR3 reads CASSENQGQIYGYTF. For the CDR3, the DNA is TGTGCCAGCAGTGAAAATCAGGGCCAGATATATGGCTACACCTTC.

J is TRBJ2-3 and V is TRBV5-4, with no clear D. CDR1 is SGHNT and CDR2 is YYREEE in the germline V gene (reference sequence). The CDR3 length is 15 residues. The V and J ends lost 1 base and 0 bases respectively, with 9 bases between them. The CDR3: CASSLPSRSTDTQYF. CDR3 DNA: TGTGCCAGCAGCTTGCCCTCGAGAAGCACAGATACGCAGTATTTT.

The rearrangement links TRBV2 to TRBJ1-1; 11 bases agree with TRBD1. Losses at the gene ends were 5 bases for V and 5 bases for J; bases not matched to a gene: 4. The germline V gene encodes CDR1 SNHLY and CDR2 FYNNEI. The CDR3 length is 14 residues. This CDR3 is CASSKDRGPTEAFF. For the CDR3, the DNA is TGTGCCAGCAGTAAGGACAGGGGGCCTACTGAAGCTTTCTTT.

Only a few counts were recorded for this clone. The chain's CDR3 is CASSVAVNLGSDTQYF. CDR3 DNA sequence: TGTGCCAGCAGCGTAGCGGTGAATTTGGGCTCAGATACGCAGTATTTT. The rearrangement uses TRBV9 and TRBJ2-3, with D uncertain. Germline V gene data show CDR1 as SGDLS and CDR2 as YYNGEE. V was shortened by 0 bases and J by 4 bases, with 15 bases between the two germline ends. CDR3 length equals 16 residues.

The gene calls are TRBV10-1 and TRBJ1-4; D not certain. Germline-derived CDR1 and CDR2 are WNHNN and SYGVQD (reference sequence). This CDR3 has 14 amino acids. V lost 2 bases and J lost 8, with 12 bases in between. The CDR3 DNA follows: TGCGCCAGCAGTGAGAATGGGCCCCCCGAAAAACTGTTTTTT. Translated, it gives CASSENGPPEKLFF.

This sequence joins TRBV14 and TRBJ2-3; D is perhaps TRBD1 (5 bases). This CDR3 spans 13 amino acids. V lost 1 base to trimming and J lost 8 bases, with 10 bases between them. In germline, CDR1 is SGHDN, CDR2 FVKESK. The CDR3 DNA reads as TGTGCCAGCAGCCAAGTCCGACAGCTTACGCAGTATTTT. Its translation: CASSQVRQLTQYF.

J is TRBJ2-1 and V is TRBV4-2; the match to TRBD2 covers 15 bases. This CDR3 spans 18 amino acids. The germline V gene encodes CDR1 LGHNA and CDR2 YNFKEQ. J gave up 6 bases and V 1 base, and 7 bases lay outside the gene matches. CDR3 residues: CASSQGGGLAGGSNEQFF. CDR3 DNA sequence: TGTGCCAGCAGCCAAGGCGGGGGACTAGCGGGGGGCAGCAATGAGCAGTTCTTC.

The chain employs TRBV18 and TRBJ1-2; TRBD1 matches 11 bases. CDR3 length: 15 amino acids. V shed 6 bases, J shed 1 base, and the junction held 4 bases outside the gene matches. The germline gives CDR1 KGHSH, CDR2 LQKENI. The CDR3 protein is CASSGQGAYNYGYTF. CDR3 sequence (DNA): TGTGCCAGCTCTGGACAGGGGGCTTATAACTATGGCTACACCTTC.

The gene calls are TRBV24-1 and TRBJ2-1; D is possibly TRBD2 (6 bases). The length of the CDR3 is 16 residues. Trimming removed 2 bases at V and 7 bases at J, with 17 bases between. Germline V gene lookup returns CDR1 KGHDR and CDR2 SFDVKD. CDR3 in DNA: TGTGCCACCAGTGATTCGGTCCCTGGGAGGTTGAATGAGCAGTTCTTC. Translating it yields CATSDSVPGRLNEQFF.

The chain recombines TRBV15 with TRBJ1-1; perhaps TRBD1 as D (5 bases). V lost 11 bases and J lost 6, with 19 bases in between. Germline lookup yields CDR1 LNHNV and CDR2 YYDKDF (reference sequence). This CDR3 region has 13 residues. Here the CDR3 reads CAARGTAVPEAFF. The CDR3 DNA follows: TGTGCCGCTCGGGGGACCGCCGTTCCTGAAGCTTTCTTT.

V is TRBV6-5 and J is TRBJ2-1; TRBD2 matches 8 bases. V dropped 4 bases and J dropped 0; count of bases not matched to a gene: 5. CDR1 MNHEY and CDR2 SVGAGI come from the germline V gene. This CDR3 is 16 amino acids long. The CDR3 DNA is TGTGCCAGCAGTTTTCAACTAGCGGCCTCCTACAATGAGCAGTTCTTC. It specifies CASSFQLAASYNEQFF.

The gene calls are TRBV7-9 and TRBJ2-5, with 12 nucleotides matching TRBD1. Looked up from germline, CDR1 is SEHNR and CDR2 is FQNEAQ (reference sequence). The CDR3 runs to 17 residues. J lost 4 bases, V lost 5 bases, and 11 bases had no gene match. The CDR3 loop reads CASSPLRRDRGLETQYF. The CDR3 DNA reads as TGTGCCAGCAGCCCCCTGCGCCGGGACAGGGGGCTAGAGACCCAGTACTTC.

V usage is TRBV5-6 and J usage is TRBJ1-2; 9 positions agree with TRBD1. The CDR3 length is 14 residues. Germline loops: CDR1 SGHDT, CDR2 YYEEEE. V lost 4 bases, J lost 4 bases, and 5 bases stayed unmatched. The CDR3 DNA reads as TGTGCCAGCAGCCCCGGGACAGGGCCCTATGGCTACACCTTC. Translating gives CASSPGTGPYGYTF.

The chain couples TRBV29-1 to TRBJ1-1; D is possibly TRBD1 (5 bases). Germline CDR1 is SQVTM and CDR2 is ANQGSEA. This CDR3 comprises 13 residues. The V gene lost 7 bases and the J gene lost 5 bases, with 17 bases spanning the gap. The CDR3 nucleotides are TGCAGCGCCCGGACCGGAAGGGGTACTGAAGCTTTCTTT. The encoded protein is CSARTGRGTEAFF.

In its sample, this clone was seen a few times. The V gene is TRBV27, the J gene TRBJ2-1, with 9 bases fitting TRBD2. V lost 3 bases to trimming and J lost 8 bases; unmatched junction nucleotides: 5. The CDR3 runs 14 residues. Germline loops: CDR1 MNHEY, CDR2 SMNVEV (reference sequence). The chain's CDR3 is CASSFSGRGDEQFF. CDR3 DNA sequence: TGTGCCAGCAGTTTTAGCGGGAGAGGGGATGAGCAGTTCTTC.

V gene TRBV29-1 combines with J gene TRBJ1-6; the D is unclear. CDR3 length: 14 amino acids. Trimming pared 7 bases from V and 5 bases from J, leaving 15 bases between. Germline lookup yields CDR1 SQVTM and CDR2 ANQGSEA. For the CDR3, the DNA is TGCAGCGGTGACAACTACCCGCATAATTCACCCCTCCACTTT. As protein: CSGDNYPHNSPLHF. The variable domain in full, with the rest retrieved from reference TRBV29-1 and TRBJ1-6, is SAVISQKPSRDICQRGTSLTIQCQVDSQVTMMFWYRQQPGQSLTLIATANQGSEATYESGFVIDKFPISRPNLTFSTLTVSNMSPEDSSIYLCSGDNYPHNSPLHFGNGTRLTVT.

The chain combines TRBV20-1 with TRBJ1-1, with D hard to call. V lost 3 bases, J lost 3 bases, and 5 bases lay in between. The CDR3 totals 11 residues. CDR1 and CDR2 from the germline V gene are DFQATT and SNEGSKA (reference sequence). CDR3 loop: CSASRDTEAFF. CDR3 nucleotide sequence: TGCAGTGCTAGCCGGGACACTGAAGCTTTCTTT.

This clone was seen a handful of times. The rearrangement uses TRBV6-5 and TRBJ2-5; D is unclear. V was shortened by 3 bases and J by 6 bases, with 11 bases between the two germline ends. CDR1 MNHEY and CDR2 SVGAGI come from the germline V gene. The CDR3 is 13 residues long. CDR3 amino acids: CASSYLGWQTQYF. CDR3 in DNA: TGTGCCAGCAGTTATCTGGGGTGGCAGACCCAGTACTTC.

The rearrangement links TRBV5-8 to TRBJ1-5, with 8 bases aligning to TRBD1. Germline V gene data show CDR1 as SGHTS and CDR2 as YDEGEE. V shed 1 base, J shed 6 bases, and the junction held 9 bases outside the gene matches. The CDR3 totals 16 residues. CDR3 coding DNA: TGTGCCAGCAGCTTGAAGACAGGGGTCGACGGTCAGCCCCAGCATTTT. Translating it yields CASSLKTGVDGQPQHF. The full variable domain, completed using reference TRBV5-8 and TRBJ1-5, is EAGVTQSPTHLIKTRGQQATLRCSPISGHTSVYWYQQALGLGLQFLLWYDEGEERNRGNFPPRFSGRQFPNYSSELNVNALELEDSALYLCASSLKTGVDGQPQHFGDGTRLSIL.

The chain carries TRBV7-3 and TRBJ2-3; D not certain. Germline loops: CDR1 SGHTA, CDR2 FQGTGA. Trimming removed 5 bases from V and 6 bases from J, with 9 bases in between. The CDR3 has 12 residues. CDR3 DNA sequence: TGTGCCAGCAGCATTTTTGGGGATACGCAGTATTTT. Its translation is CASSIFGDTQYF.

This clone appeared once. V and J are TRBV5-1 and TRBJ2-5; TRBD1 is a possible D gene (6 bases). The V end was cut by 5 bases, the J end by 0 bases, with 11 bases between. The CDR3 spans 14 residues. Germline V lookup: CDR1 SGHRS, CDR2 YFSETQ. CDR3 nucleotides: TGCGCCAGCAGGAACGGGACAAACCAAGAGACCCAGTACTTC. Translated: CASRNGTNQETQYF.

The V and J genes are TRBV5-4 and TRBJ2-1; tentative D call: TRBD2 (5 bases). Germline V gene data show CDR1 as SGHNT and CDR2 as YYREEE (reference sequence). This CDR3 region has 16 residues. With 4 bases removed from V and 3 bases from J, the gap between germline ends came to 17 bases. DNA of the CDR3: TGTGCCAGCAGCAAAAGCGGCGGCCAAAACTACAATGAGCAGTTCTTC. Its protein is CASSKSGGQNYNEQFF.

The rearrangement links TRBV9 to TRBJ2-7; 10 nucleotides align to TRBD2. The CDR3 totals 17 residues. Trimming took 0 bases from V and 7 from J; bases not matched to a gene: 13. From germline, CDR1 is SGDLS and CDR2 YYNGEE. Here the CDR3 reads CASSVGGPGLAGEEQYF. CDR3 bases: TGTGCCAGCAGCGTAGGGGGACCTGGGCTAGCGGGAGAGGAGCAGTACTTC.

The rearrangement joins TRBV5-1 to TRBJ1-2, with 7 bases identical to TRBD1. Trimming at V came to 3 bases and at J to 4 bases, leaving 9 bases not matched to a gene. The CDR3 covers 15 residues. Germline V gene data show CDR1 as SGHRS and CDR2 as YFSETQ. CDR3 residues: CASSSGQEGAYGYTF. The CDR3 nucleotides read TGCGCCAGCAGCTCAGGACAGGAGGGAGCCTATGGCTACACCTTC.

The J gene is TRBJ2-5, the V gene TRBV5-1; 8 bases line up with TRBD2. CDR3 length equals 15 residues. The J segment lost 4 bases and the V segment lost 6 bases, leaving 11 bases of the junction unmatched. The germline V gene encodes CDR1 SGHRS and CDR2 YFSETQ. The CDR3 here is CASTVGSGGGETQYF. The CDR3, as DNA: TGCGCCAGCACTGTTGGGTCGGGAGGGGGAGAGACCCAGTACTTC.